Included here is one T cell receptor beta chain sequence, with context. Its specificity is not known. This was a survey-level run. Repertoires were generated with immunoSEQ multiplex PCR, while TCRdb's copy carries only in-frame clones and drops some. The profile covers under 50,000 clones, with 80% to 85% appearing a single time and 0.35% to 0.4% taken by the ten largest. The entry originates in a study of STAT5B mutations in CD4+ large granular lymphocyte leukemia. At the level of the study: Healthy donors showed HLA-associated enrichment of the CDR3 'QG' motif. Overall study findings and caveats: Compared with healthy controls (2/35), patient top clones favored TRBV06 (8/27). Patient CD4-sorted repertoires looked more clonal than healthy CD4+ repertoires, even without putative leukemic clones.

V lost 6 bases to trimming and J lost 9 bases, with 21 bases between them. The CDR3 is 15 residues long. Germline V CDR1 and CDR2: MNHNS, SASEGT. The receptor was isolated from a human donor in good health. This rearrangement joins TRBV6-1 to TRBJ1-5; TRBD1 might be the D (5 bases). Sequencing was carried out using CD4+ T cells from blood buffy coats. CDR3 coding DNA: TGTGCCAGCAGATGGGACCGCGCAAACGGACTGCCCCAGCATTTT. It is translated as CASRWDRANGLPQHF.